This entry lists 26 T cell receptor beta chains sequenced from one sample in a study of beta chain features in type 1 diabetes. Points from the study as a whole: All four CD4+ subsets of Type 1 diabetes patients contained TCRB CDR3s that were moderately but significantly shorter.

Expressed TCRB transcripts were sequenced after all isolated RNA was converted to cDNA. Profiling relied on immunoSEQ multiplex PCR, and the TCRdb table lists in-frame clones only, not all of them. This sample has under 250,000 clones; 14% occur once, and the top ten carry 0.019%. No antigen has been identified for these receptors. The sample was naive CD4+ T cells from blood. The receptors derive from a man aged 25-40 years with type 1 diabetes.

This chain connects TRBV19 to TRBJ2-2; 12 nucleotides match TRBD2. The ends lost 6 bases at V and 4 bases at J; junction bases unmatched: 6. The CDR3 runs to 16 residues. The germline CDR1 and CDR2 sequences are LNHDA and SQIVND (reference sequence). The CDR3 region is CASRLMTSGSTGELFF. As DNA, the CDR3 is TGTGCCAGTAGGCTCATGACTAGCGGGAGCACCGGGGAGCTGTTTTTT.

The chain employs TRBV30 and TRBJ2-3, with 7 nucleotides matching TRBD2. Germline V gene lookup returns CDR1 GTSNPN and CDR2 SVGIG (reference sequence). Trimming cost V 3 bases and J 0 bases; bases outside gene matches: 15. This CDR3 contains 18 residues. CDR3 bases: TGTGCCTGGAGGGGGAGCGGGAACGCCCTTTCTAGCACAGATACGCAGTATTTT. Protein product: CAWRGSGNALSSTDTQYF.

The chain combines TRBV27 with TRBJ2-7; D not resolved. V was clipped by 4 bases and J by 4 bases, with 2 bases between them. The CDR3 is 10 amino acids. CDR1 MNHEY and CDR2 SMNVEV come from the germline V gene (reference sequence). The CDR3 bases are TGTGCCAGCAGTTCTTACGAGCAGTACTTC. Its translation: CASSSYEQYF.

The V and J genes are TRBV5-1 and TRBJ2-5; D may be TRBD2 (5 bases). Per the germline V gene, CDR1 is SGHRS and CDR2 is YFSETQ. V shed 1 base and J shed 2 bases, with 9 bases lying between them. There are 14 residues in the CDR3. The chain's CDR3 is CASSLLGIQETQYF. CDR3 bases: TGCGCCAGCAGCTTGCTCGGGATACAAGAGACCCAGTACTTC.

This clone has a handful of counts. The genes are TRBV21-1 and TRBJ2-7; the table gives TRBD1 as D, unverified against the DNA. TRBV21-1 is designated a pseudogene. The CDR3 consists of 14 residues. Written as DNA, the CDR3 is TGTGCCAGCAGAGCCCAGGGGGCGCGGTACGAGCAGTACTTC. It codes for CASRAQGARYEQYF.

This clone was seen a handful of times. This chain joins TRBV2 and TRBJ1-5; maybe TRBD1 (6 bases). V was clipped by 7 bases and J by 6 bases, with 16 bases between them. Germline lookup yields CDR1 SNHLY and CDR2 FYNNEI. This CDR3 comprises 14 residues. The CDR3, as DNA: TGTGCCAGCACCACGGGACATTATTCTCAGCCCCAGCATTTT. Amino acids: CASTTGHYSQPQHF.

Only a few counts were recorded for this clone. The V and J genes are TRBV2 and TRBJ1-2; the match to TRBD1 covers 8 bases. The V gene end was trimmed by 6 bases and the J gene end by 6 bases; junction bases not matched to a gene: 6. The CDR3 contains 13 residues. Germline lookup yields CDR1 SNHLY and CDR2 FYNNEI. CDR3 bases: TGTGCCAGCAGGGACAGGGAGGCGGATGGCTACACCTTC. It is translated as CASRDREADGYTF.

This clone was counted between two and nine times. The chain has TRBV25-1 and TRBJ2-5; D possibly corresponds to TRBD2 (5 bases). The CDR3 is 15 residues long. Germline lookup yields CDR1 MGHDK and CDR2 SYGVNS. V was cut by 1 base and J by 5 bases, with 14 bases left in between. The CDR3 loop reads CASSESQRGRETQYF. CDR3 coding DNA: TGTGCCAGCAGTGAATCTCAGAGAGGGCGGGAGACCCAGTACTTC.

The chain couples TRBV6-6 to TRBJ1-2, with 7 bases matching TRBD1. The CDR3 consists of 14 residues. Germline CDR1 is MNHNY and CDR2 is SVGAGI (reference sequence). With V trimmed by 5 bases and J by 3 bases, 6 bases remained unmatched. DNA for the CDR3: TGTGCCAGCAGTCAGGCAGGGGGTGACTATGGCTACACCTTC. Its translation: CASSQAGGDYGYTF.

In its sample, this clone was seen a few times. V gene TRBV19 combines with J gene TRBJ2-7; D gene uncertain. CDR1 LNHDA and CDR2 SQIVND come from the germline V gene (reference sequence). With 3 bases removed from V and 5 bases from J, the gap between germline ends came to 14 bases. This CDR3 is built from 14 residues. CDR3 in amino acids: CASSISTVADEQYF. In nucleotides, the CDR3 is TGTGCCAGTAGTATTAGCACCGTGGCAGACGAGCAGTACTTC.

In its sample, this clone was seen a few times. The V call is TRBV30, the J call TRBJ2-2, with D perhaps TRBD2 (5 bases). Trimming took off 5 bases at V and 3 bases at J, with 7 bases between the two ends. This CDR3 is built from 12 residues. The germline CDR1 and CDR2 sequences are GTSNPN and SVGIG (reference sequence). CDR3 coding DNA: TGTGCCTGGGGCGGGTACACCGGGGAGCTGTTTTTT. Translated, it gives CAWGGYTGELFF.

This chain connects TRBV9 to TRBJ1-6; D might be TRBD1 (6 bases). Trimming removed 3 bases from V and 10 bases from J, with 17 bases in between. The CDR3 sequence is 15 residues long. The germline V gene has CDR1 SGDLS and CDR2 YYNGEE. The CDR3 sequence is CASSEGELKKSPLHF. CDR3 DNA: TGTGCCAGCAGCGAGGGGGAGTTGAAGAAATCACCCCTCCACTTT.

This chain links TRBV6-1 with TRBJ1-1; no reliable D call. The CDR3 runs 15 residues. CDR1 is MNHNS, CDR2 SASEGT, per germline. The ends were cut back, 3 bases at V and 1 base at J, with 12 bases in the middle. CDR3 region: CASSEQRVTNTEAFF. DNA for the CDR3: TGTGCCAGCAGTGAGCAGAGGGTAACGAACACTGAAGCTTTCTTT.

The chain recombines TRBV7-2 with TRBJ1-2, with 8 bases lining up with TRBD1. V shed 4 bases and J 7 bases; nucleotides not matched to a gene: 8. This CDR3 is 14 amino acids long. CDR1 and CDR2 (germline): SGHTA, FQGNSA. The DNA of the CDR3 is TGTGCCAGCAGCTGGACAGGGAGTCTGGGTGGCTACACCTTC. The encoded protein is CASSWTGSLGGYTF.

This clone was found a few times. The genes are TRBV6-5 and TRBJ2-7, with 8 bases identical to TRBD1. The CDR3 runs 13 residues. V lost 5 bases, J lost 2 bases, and 2 bases stayed unmatched. Per the germline V gene, CDR1 is MNHEY and CDR2 is SVGAGI. The CDR3, as DNA: TGTGCCAGCAGTCCGACAGGGGCCTACGAGCAGTACTTC. Protein product: CASSPTGAYEQYF.

This chain joins TRBV15 and TRBJ1-1; 7 bases agree with TRBD1. CDR3 length: 14 amino acids. Losses at the gene ends were 4 bases for V and 12 bases for J; bases not matched to a gene: 14. The germline V gene has CDR1 LNHNV and CDR2 YYDKDF (reference sequence). The CDR3 here is CATSKDQDRPITFF. CDR3 nucleotides: TGTGCCACCAGCAAAGACCAGGACAGGCCCATAACTTTCTTT.

This clone was seen a handful of times. The chain has TRBV27 and TRBJ2-3; D gene unclear. Germline CDR1 reads MNHEY; CDR2 reads SMNVEV (reference sequence). The CDR3 sequence is 14 residues long. V lost 5 bases, J lost 1 base, and 10 bases lay in between. The CDR3 loop is CASSIITGTDTQYF. The DNA for the CDR3 is TGTGCCAGCAGTATTATAACAGGCACAGATACGCAGTATTTT.

This clone has more than one count but fewer than ten. The chain recombines TRBV30 with TRBJ2-7; D is perhaps TRBD1 (6 bases). CDR1 and CDR2 from the germline V gene are GTSNPN and SVGIG (reference sequence). The CDR3 length is 15 residues. The ends were cut back, 1 base at V and 4 bases at J, with 17 bases in the middle. The DNA of the CDR3 is TGTGCCTGGAGTGCCGGGACACTGGCGACATACGAGCAGTACTTC. This sequence encodes CAWSAGTLATYEQYF.

The genes are TRBV28 and TRBJ1-2; no reliable D call. The CDR3 is 13 residues long. Germline V gives CDR1 MDHEN, CDR2 SYDVKM. Trimming pared 6 bases from V and 2 bases from J, leaving 10 bases between. The CDR3: CASSLGTNYGYTF. The CDR3 DNA follows: TGTGCCAGCAGCCTCGGTACCAACTATGGCTACACCTTC.

This chain links TRBV5-1 with TRBJ2-7, with 8 bases aligning to TRBD1. There are 14 residues in the CDR3. Germline V lookup: CDR1 SGHRS, CDR2 YFSETQ. V was clipped by 0 bases and J by 1 base; unmatched bases: 0. CDR3 sequence (DNA): TGCGCCAGCAGCTTGGGGGACAGGTCCTACGAGCAGTACTTC. The encoded protein is CASSLGDRSYEQYF.

The chain combines TRBV7-2 with TRBJ2-6; TRBD2 agrees at 9 bases. The V and J ends lost 4 bases and 10 bases, in that order; junction bases with no gene match: 5. This CDR3 is 14 amino acids long. The V gene's germline CDR1 is SGHTA and CDR2 FQGNSA. In DNA, the CDR3 is TGTGCCAGCAGCTCCCGACTAGCGGTAAACGTCCTGACTTTC. Translated, it gives CASSSRLAVNVLTF.

The rearrangement joins TRBV6-1 to TRBJ2-1; 9 positions agree with TRBD2. Looked up from germline, CDR1 is MNHNS and CDR2 is SASEGT. The CDR3 has 19 residues. Trimming took 1 base from V and 0 from J; bases not matched to a gene: 10. The CDR3 bases are TGTGCCAGCAGTGAAGTGTGGGCTAGCGGGGTCCTCTCCTACAATGAGCAGTTCTTC. It is translated as CASSEVWASGVLSYNEQFF.

The chain recombines TRBV4-2 with TRBJ2-1; 8 bases agree with TRBD2. The trim removed 4 bases at V and 0 bases at J, leaving 11 bases unmatched. This CDR3 spans 18 amino acids. Germline values: CDR1 LGHNA, CDR2 YNFKEQ. CDR3 in DNA: TGTGCCAGCAGCCTTAAAAGCGGGAGCTTAAGCTCCTACAATGAGCAGTTCTTC. It codes for CASSLKSGSLSSYNEQFF.

This chain joins TRBV4-1 and TRBJ2-1; D is perhaps TRBD2 (5 bases). Germline V gene lookup returns CDR1 MGHRA and CDR2 YSYEKL. This CDR3 spans 13 amino acids. V lost 0 bases to trimming and J lost 9 bases, with 9 bases between them. As DNA, the CDR3 is TGCGCCAGCAGCCAAGATGCGGGTGTTGAGCAGTTCTTC. Encoded protein: CASSQDAGVEQFF.

The chain couples TRBV9 to TRBJ2-7; D is perhaps TRBD2 (6 bases). Trimming removed 3 bases from V and 2 bases from J, with 12 bases in between. Germline CDR1 and CDR2: SGDLS and YYNGEE. The CDR3 covers 14 residues. The CDR3 coding sequence is TGTGCCAGCAGCGCCGCGGGATTACCCTACGAGCAGTACTTC. Protein sequence: CASSAAGLPYEQYF.

The chain uses TRBV4-2 and TRBJ2-5, with 7 bases fitting TRBD1. Trimming removed 7 bases from V and 1 base from J; junction bases left unmatched: 6. Germline V lookup: CDR1 LGHNA, CDR2 YNFKEQ. The CDR3 contains 14 residues. The CDR3 sequence: CASNLGDSQETQYF. The CDR3 coding sequence is TGTGCCAGCAACTTGGGGGACAGCCAAGAGACCCAGTACTTC.